A single sample is the source of the 10 T cell receptor beta chains below, sequenced in a study of T cells expressing NK-cell markers. TCRdb re-called the 5' RACE reads; every CDR3 protein appears as one record, without DNA. This table lists about 260,000 distinct CDR3 sequences. The specimen sequenced was blood T cells: a sorted CD56 or NKG2C T cell subset, CD4+ or CD8+ T cells, or bulk PBMC T cells (not recorded which). Receptors originate from a man between 18 and 29 years old in good health.

V gene TRBV4-3 combines with J gene TRBJ2-2; as DNA is missing, the TRBD2 call by TCRdb cannot be tested. CDR3 length: 16 amino acids. Germline lookup yields CDR1 LGHNA and CDR2 YSLEER. The CDR3 sequence is CASGGLAGVNTGELFF.

This chain links TRBV5-5 with TRBJ2-5. Germline CDR1 SGHKS, CDR2 YYEKEE (reference sequence). The length of the CDR3 is 15 residues. CDR3 region: CASSWGVVYQETQYF.

This chain connects TRBV4-3 to TRBJ1-5; the TRBD1 assignment by TCRdb is unverifiable without DNA. CDR3 size: 16 residues. Germline V gene data show CDR1 as LGHNA and CDR2 as YSLEER. Here the CDR3 reads CASSQDSAGGNQPQHF.

The chain carries TRBV15 and TRBJ1-5. CDR3 length equals 16 residues. Germline V lookup: CDR1 LNHNV, CDR2 YYDKDF (reference sequence). CDR3 residues: CATSRDVPGPGQPQHF.

CDR3: CSVEIQTGRYF. The chain joins TRBV29-1 to TRBJ2-3; TCRdb designates TRBD2, a call that cannot be tested without DNA. Germline CDR1 SQVTM, CDR2 ANQGSEA. The CDR3 totals 11 residues.

V gene TRBV18 combines with J gene TRBJ2-5; TCRdb's D gene call, TRBD1, goes unchecked for lack of DNA. The CDR3 has 16 residues. CDR1 is KGHSH and CDR2 is LQKENI in the germline V gene. The CDR3 spells CASSLLPTGTQETQYF.

The chain has TRBV12-3 or TRBV12-4 and TRBJ1-6; TCRdb calls TRBD1, which cannot be checked without DNA. There are 14 residues in the CDR3. The CDR3 loop is CASSVQTGGSPLHF.

The chain recombines TRBV20-1 with TRBJ1-6; the TRBD1 assignment by TCRdb is unverifiable without DNA. The CDR3 is 16 amino acids. The germline V gene has CDR1 DFQATT and CDR2 SNEGSKA (reference sequence). The CDR3 sequence is CSANLGQAGLNSPLHF.

The chain couples TRBV12-3 or TRBV12-4 to TRBJ2-7; TCRdb lists TRBD2, though no DNA is available to test this call. This CDR3 comprises 14 residues. The CDR3 spells CASRRLGGVYEQYF.

This chain connects TRBV7-2 to TRBJ2-7; TCRdb's assignment of TRBD1 cannot be checked, as there is no DNA. The CDR3 covers 14 residues. CDR1 is SGHTA and CDR2 is FQGNSA in the germline V gene. CDR3 in amino acids: CASSPLSTGFEQYF.